Listed below are T cell receptor beta chains from one sample, sequenced in a study of T cell responses to AZD1222 COVID-19 vaccine. Clones were read by immunoSEQ multiplex PCR, and TCRdb kept only the in-frame ones, dropping some. The top ten hold approximately 8.8% of the sample, which has some 140,000 clones, 89% seen once. Sequences were derived from peripheral blood, sampled 28 days after the second AZD1222 dose. The origin of the receptors is an adult who received the AZD1222 COVID-19 vaccine. Each CDR3 is given with its conserved first and last residue. Each record gives: J gene, clone size, V gene, D gene, CDR3 DNA, CDR3 protein. A D gene is named only where the DNA matches it firmly. Some rows have no size entry. The others give once, few or many, or a class for an expanded clone.

j_call: TRBJ1-5
clone_size: .
v_call: TRBV4-2
d_call: .
cdr3_nt: TGTGCCAGCAGCCAAGATACCGGCAGCCTGAGTCAGCCCCAGCATTTT
cdr3_aa: CASSQDTGSLSQPQHF

j_call: TRBJ1-1
clone_size: .
v_call: TRBV29-1
d_call: TRBD1
cdr3_nt: TGCAGCGTTGACGCAGGGGGCCTCGCTGAAGCTTTCTTT
cdr3_aa: CSVDAGGLAEAFF

j_call: TRBJ2-3
clone_size: .
v_call: TRBV6-5
d_call: .
cdr3_nt: TGTGCCAGCAGTTACTCCCTGACAGGAGTGACAGATACGCAGTATTTT
cdr3_aa: CASSYSLTGVTDTQYF

j_call: TRBJ2-7
clone_size: .
v_call: TRBV7-2
d_call: .
cdr3_nt: TGTGCCAGCAGCTTACAGCGGGGACAATGGCAGTACTTC
cdr3_aa: CASSLQRGQWQYF

j_call: TRBJ1-4
clone_size: .
v_call: TRBV6-6
d_call: TRBD1
cdr3_nt: TGTGCCAGCAGTTACCCGGACAGGAAGGAAAAACTGTTTTTT
cdr3_aa: CASSYPDRKEKLFF

j_call: TRBJ1-1
clone_size: .
v_call: TRBV3-1/TRBV3-2
d_call: .
cdr3_nt: TGTGCCAGCAGCCAAGATGGGAGGGGTGAAGCTTTCTTT
cdr3_aa: CASSQDGRGEAFF

j_call: TRBJ2-7
clone_size: .
v_call: TRBV7-8
d_call: .
cdr3_nt: TGTGCCAGCAGTCCCCCAGGGATCAGACTAGGCGAGCAGTACTTC
cdr3_aa: CASSPPGIRLGEQYF

j_call: TRBJ2-5
clone_size: .
v_call: TRBV19
d_call: .
cdr3_nt: TGTGCCAGTAGCCCACGGGATAGGTACCAAGAGACCCAGTACTTC
cdr3_aa: CASSPRDRYQETQYF

j_call: TRBJ1-1
clone_size: once
v_call: TRBV29-1
d_call: TRBD1
cdr3_nt: TGCAGCATGAGACAGGGGGCCGACACTGAAGCTTTCTTT
cdr3_aa: CSMRQGADTEAFF

j_call: TRBJ1-6
clone_size: once
v_call: TRBV21-1
d_call: .
cdr3_nt: TGTGCCAGCAGGACAGGGGTACCCTATAATTCACCCCTCCACTTT
cdr3_aa: CASRTGVPYNSPLHF

j_call: TRBJ2-7
clone_size: .
v_call: TRBV27
d_call: .
cdr3_nt: TGTGCCAGCAGGAGTGGGCAGGGACCCCAGCAGTACTTC
cdr3_aa: CASRSGQGPQQYF

j_call: TRBJ1-4
clone_size: .
v_call: TRBV19
d_call: TRBD1
cdr3_nt: TGTGCCAGTACCGCCGGGACAGCAAATGAAAAACTGTTTTTT
cdr3_aa: CASTAGTANEKLFF

j_call: TRBJ2-7
clone_size: .
v_call: TRBV10-3
d_call: TRBD1
cdr3_nt: TGTGCCATCAGGCCCGGGACAGGGGGCTACGAGCAGTACTTC
cdr3_aa: CAIRPGTGGYEQYF

j_call: TRBJ1-2
clone_size: .
v_call: TRBV19
d_call: .
cdr3_nt: TGTGCCAGTAGTCCGGGGTTCTATGGCTACACCTTC
cdr3_aa: CASSPGFYGYTF

j_call: TRBJ2-1
clone_size: .
v_call: TRBV6-4
d_call: .
cdr3_nt: TGTGCCAGCAGCCTCTCCCAATGGGGAGAGCAGTTCTTC
cdr3_aa: CASSLSQWGEQFF

j_call: TRBJ2-1
clone_size: .
v_call: TRBV5-6
d_call: .
cdr3_nt: TGTGCCAGCAGCTTGGTAGCAGGAAATGAGCAGTTCTTC
cdr3_aa: CASSLVAGNEQFF

j_call: TRBJ2-1
clone_size: .
v_call: TRBV3-1/TRBV3-2
d_call: TRBD2
cdr3_nt: TGTGCCAGCAGCCTCCTAGCGGGGGGGCCGGGGAATGAGCAGTTCTTC
cdr3_aa: CASSLLAGGPGNEQFF

j_call: TRBJ1-6
clone_size: .
v_call: TRBV5-1
d_call: .
cdr3_nt: TGCGCCAGCAGCTTGGGAGAATCAAGCTATAATTCACCCCTCCACTTT
cdr3_aa: CASSLGESSYNSPLHF

j_call: TRBJ1-1
clone_size: .
v_call: TRBV7-9
d_call: .
cdr3_nt: TGTGCCAGCAGCTTAGAGGGGCGAGAAGCTTTCTTT
cdr3_aa: CASSLEGREAFF

j_call: TRBJ1-5
clone_size: .
v_call: TRBV21-1
d_call: .
cdr3_nt: TGTGCCAGCAGCAACAACAGCTATAGCAATCAGCCCCAGCATTTT
cdr3_aa: CASSNNSYSNQPQHF

j_call: TRBJ2-2
clone_size: .
v_call: TRBV30
d_call: .
cdr3_nt: TGTGCCTGGAGTGGGACATCAGAGACGAACACCGGGGAGCTGTTTTTT
cdr3_aa: CAWSGTSETNTGELFF

j_call: TRBJ1-2
clone_size: once
v_call: TRBV5-5
d_call: .
cdr3_nt: TGTGCCAGCAGCTTGGGCAGCACGAACTATGGCTACACCTTC
cdr3_aa: CASSLGSTNYGYTF

j_call: TRBJ1-2
clone_size: .
v_call: TRBV7-2
d_call: .
cdr3_nt: TGTGCCAGCAGCTTAGTGCGCGGGGACTATGGCTACACCTTC
cdr3_aa: CASSLVRGDYGYTF

j_call: TRBJ1-1
clone_size: .
v_call: TRBV29-1
d_call: .
cdr3_nt: TGCAGCGTCCTCCCATCGGACCGTTCGAACACTGAAGCTTTCTTT
cdr3_aa: CSVLPSDRSNTEAFF

j_call: TRBJ1-2
clone_size: .
v_call: TRBV9
d_call: TRBD1
cdr3_nt: TGTGCCAGCAGCGCTTTGACAGGGGGTAACTATGGCTACACCTTC
cdr3_aa: CASSALTGGNYGYTF

j_call: TRBJ1-3
clone_size: .
v_call: TRBV9
d_call: TRBD1
cdr3_nt: TGTGCCAGCAGCGTAGCTACTCGGTCACAGGGGGAAGCTGGAAACACCATATATTTT
cdr3_aa: CASSVATRSQGEAGNTIYF

j_call: TRBJ2-1
clone_size: .
v_call: TRBV24-1
d_call: TRBD2
cdr3_nt: TGTGCCACCGGGGCCCCTAAGCGGGAGCCGCACAATGAGCAGTTCTTC
cdr3_aa: CATGAPKREPHNEQFF

j_call: TRBJ2-7
clone_size: .
v_call: TRBV9
d_call: .
cdr3_nt: TGTGCCAGCAGCTCCGGGGGTCAGGGGAGCTCCTACGAGCAGTACTTC
cdr3_aa: CASSSGGQGSSYEQYF

j_call: TRBJ2-1
clone_size: .
v_call: TRBV29-1
d_call: TRBD2
cdr3_nt: TGCAGTGTTCCCGGGACTAGCCTCAATGAGCAGTTCTTC
cdr3_aa: CSVPGTSLNEQFF

j_call: TRBJ1-5
clone_size: .
v_call: TRBV4-1
d_call: .
cdr3_nt: TGCGCCAGCAGCCAAGAGGGCCTTCTTTTTAGCAATCAGCCCCAGCATTTT
cdr3_aa: CASSQEGLLFSNQPQHF

j_call: TRBJ2-7
clone_size: .
v_call: TRBV23-1
d_call: .
cdr3_nt: TGCGCCAGCAGTTCCTGGTGGTACTCGGGCTACGAGCAGTACTTC
cdr3_aa: CASSSWWYSGYEQYF

j_call: TRBJ1-2
clone_size: .
v_call: TRBV6-1
d_call: TRBD1
cdr3_nt: TGTGCCAGCAGTGAAGATGAACGGGACAGTTATGGCTACACCTTC
cdr3_aa: CASSEDERDSYGYTF

j_call: TRBJ2-5
clone_size: .
v_call: TRBV7-2
d_call: .
cdr3_nt: TGTGCCAGCAGCCGGACAGCGGGTGGAAAAGAGACCCAGTACTTC
cdr3_aa: CASSRTAGGKETQYF

j_call: TRBJ1-2
clone_size: .
v_call: TRBV7-9
d_call: TRBD1
cdr3_nt: TGTGCCAGCAGTCCCGGGACAGCTAACTATGGCTACACCTTC
cdr3_aa: CASSPGTANYGYTF

j_call: TRBJ1-1
clone_size: .
v_call: TRBV6-2/TRBV6-3
d_call: .
cdr3_nt: TGTGCCAGCAGTTACCGGGACACTGAAGCTTTCTTT
cdr3_aa: CASSYRDTEAFF

j_call: TRBJ1-2
clone_size: .
v_call: TRBV7-9
d_call: .
cdr3_nt: TGTGCCAGCAGCTGGAGCGACTATGGCTACACCTTC
cdr3_aa: CASSWSDYGYTF

j_call: TRBJ2-1
clone_size: .
v_call: TRBV19
d_call: .
cdr3_nt: TGTGCCAGTAGTATAGGTCTGTCCAATGAGCAGTTCTTC
cdr3_aa: CASSIGLSNEQFF

j_call: TRBJ2-3
clone_size: .
v_call: TRBV3-1/TRBV3-2
d_call: TRBD2
cdr3_nt: TGTGCCAGCAGCCTCCGACTAGCGGGATTTGATACGCAGTATTTT
cdr3_aa: CASSLRLAGFDTQYF

j_call: TRBJ2-2
clone_size: once
v_call: TRBV7-9
d_call: .
cdr3_nt: TGTGCCAGCAGCGTAGACGGGGACACCGGGGAGCTGTTTTTT
cdr3_aa: CASSVDGDTGELFF

j_call: TRBJ1-2
clone_size: .
v_call: TRBV7-8
d_call: .
cdr3_nt: TGTGCCAGCAGCTTCGAACCGGGGACCGTCGGGGCCTATGGCTACACCTTC
cdr3_aa: CASSFEPGTVGAYGYTF

j_call: TRBJ1-1
clone_size: .
v_call: TRBV18
d_call: TRBD1
cdr3_nt: TGTGCCAGCTCACCACCTTCAGGGGGACCGAACACTGAAGCTTTCTTT
cdr3_aa: CASSPPSGGPNTEAFF

j_call: TRBJ2-7
clone_size: .
v_call: TRBV30
d_call: TRBD1
cdr3_nt: TGTGCCTGGAGGTCTAGGGGGCGAAGCTCCTACGAGCAGTACTTC
cdr3_aa: CAWRSRGRSSYEQYF

j_call: TRBJ2-7
clone_size: .
v_call: TRBV11-2
d_call: TRBD1
cdr3_nt: TGTGCCAGCAGCTCTTTTTTGGGACAGGGAGCCGAGCAGTACTTC
cdr3_aa: CASSSFLGQGAEQYF

j_call: TRBJ1-1
clone_size: .
v_call: TRBV10-2
d_call: .
cdr3_nt: TGCGCCAGCAGGGAGATCTCCGGCGACACTGAAGCTTTCTTT
cdr3_aa: CASREISGDTEAFF

j_call: TRBJ1-6
clone_size: .
v_call: TRBV18
d_call: .
cdr3_nt: TGTGCCAGCTCCCTGGACAAAAATAATTCACCCCTCCACTTT
cdr3_aa: CASSLDKNNSPLHF

j_call: TRBJ1-1
clone_size: few
v_call: TRBV3-1/TRBV3-2
d_call: .
cdr3_nt: TGTGCCAGCAGCCTCCACAAGGCAGTCGTCACTGAAGCTTTCTTT
cdr3_aa: CASSLHKAVVTEAFF

j_call: TRBJ1-4
clone_size: .
v_call: TRBV5-1
d_call: .
cdr3_nt: TGCGCCAGCAGCTTGGGGAGTCCGATTAATGAAAAACTGTTTTTT
cdr3_aa: CASSLGSPINEKLFF

j_call: TRBJ1-1
clone_size: .
v_call: TRBV7-8
d_call: .
cdr3_nt: TGTGCCAGCAGCCTCTTTTCAGGGGCTGAAGCTTTCTTT
cdr3_aa: CASSLFSGAEAFF

j_call: TRBJ2-3
clone_size: .
v_call: TRBV5-1
d_call: TRBD2
cdr3_nt: TGCGCCTCCTATAGCGGGGCTTCTAGCACAGATACGCAGTATTTT
cdr3_aa: CASYSGASSTDTQYF

j_call: TRBJ1-3
clone_size: .
v_call: TRBV2
d_call: TRBD1
cdr3_nt: TGTGCCAGCAGTGGAGGGGGACAGTGGTACTCTGGAAACACCATATATTTT
cdr3_aa: CASSGGGQWYSGNTIYF

j_call: TRBJ2-5
clone_size: once
v_call: TRBV11-1
d_call: .
cdr3_nt: TGTGCCAGCAGCTCCCGCGGGGCGGGTGGGGAGACCCAGTACTTC
cdr3_aa: CASSSRGAGGETQYF

j_call: TRBJ1-2
clone_size: .
v_call: TRBV24-1
d_call: .
cdr3_nt: TGTGCCACCAGTGATCAAGAACAGGGAAAGGGCTACACCTTC
cdr3_aa: CATSDQEQGKGYTF

j_call: TRBJ1-1
clone_size: .
v_call: TRBV5-1
d_call: TRBD1
cdr3_nt: TGCGCCAGCAGCTTGAGGGCACAGGGGGAGATGAACACTGAAGCTTTCTTT
cdr3_aa: CASSLRAQGEMNTEAFF

j_call: TRBJ1-2
clone_size: once
v_call: TRBV4-3
d_call: .
cdr3_nt: TGCGCCAGCAGCCAAGATTCGTCATATCCTAACTATGGCTACACCTTC
cdr3_aa: CASSQDSSYPNYGYTF

j_call: TRBJ2-7
clone_size: .
v_call: TRBV18
d_call: .
cdr3_nt: TGTGCCAGCTCGCCCCAGGGGACGGCCTACGAGCAGTACTTC
cdr3_aa: CASSPQGTAYEQYF

j_call: TRBJ1-6
clone_size: .
v_call: TRBV7-5
d_call: .
cdr3_nt: TGTGTCAGAAGCTTAGTAGGACAGCGTATCCCGGGGGAGCCGAATTCACCCCTCCACTTT
cdr3_aa: CVRSLVGQRIPGEPNSPLHF

j_call: TRBJ1-5
clone_size: .
v_call: TRBV5-6
d_call: .
cdr3_nt: TGTGCCAGCAGCACCAAACCCAATCAGCCCCAGCATTTT
cdr3_aa: CASSTKPNQPQHF

j_call: TRBJ1-2
clone_size: .
v_call: TRBV2
d_call: .
cdr3_nt: TGTGCCAGCAGTGCATCTGAGGGGGGTGGCTACACCTTC
cdr3_aa: CASSASEGGGYTF

j_call: TRBJ1-4
clone_size: .
v_call: TRBV6-5
d_call: .
cdr3_nt: TGTGCCAGCAGTTACTCGGAAGGGGCCTGGGGTGAAAAACTGTTTTTT
cdr3_aa: CASSYSEGAWGEKLFF

j_call: TRBJ1-2
clone_size: .
v_call: TRBV4-2
d_call: TRBD1
cdr3_nt: TGTGCCAGCAGCCAAGATGAGGCAGGGGGTAACTATGGCTACACCTTC
cdr3_aa: CASSQDEAGGNYGYTF